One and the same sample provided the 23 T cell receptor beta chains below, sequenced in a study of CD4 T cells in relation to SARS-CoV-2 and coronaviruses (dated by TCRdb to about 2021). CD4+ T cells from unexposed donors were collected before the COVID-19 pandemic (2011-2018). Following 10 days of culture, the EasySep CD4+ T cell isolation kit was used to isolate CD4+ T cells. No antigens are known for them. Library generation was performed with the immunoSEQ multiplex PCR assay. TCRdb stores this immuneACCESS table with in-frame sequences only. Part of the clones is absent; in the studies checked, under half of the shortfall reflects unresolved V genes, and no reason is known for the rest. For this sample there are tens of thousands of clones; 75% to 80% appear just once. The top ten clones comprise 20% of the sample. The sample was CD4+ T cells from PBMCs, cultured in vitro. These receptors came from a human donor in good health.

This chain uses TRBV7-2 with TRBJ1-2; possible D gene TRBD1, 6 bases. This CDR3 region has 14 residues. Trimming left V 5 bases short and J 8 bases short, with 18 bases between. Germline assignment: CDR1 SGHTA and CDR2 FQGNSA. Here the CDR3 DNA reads TGTGCCAGCAGCGCAACAGGGCCCGGGGAAGGCTACACCTTC. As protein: CASSATGPGEGYTF.

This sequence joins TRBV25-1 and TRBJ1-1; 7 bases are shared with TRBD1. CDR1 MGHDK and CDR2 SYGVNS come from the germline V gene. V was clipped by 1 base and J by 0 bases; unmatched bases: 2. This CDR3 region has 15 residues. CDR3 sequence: CASSESGGLNTEAFF. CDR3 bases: TGTGCCAGCAGTGAATCAGGGGGATTGAACACTGAAGCTTTCTTT.

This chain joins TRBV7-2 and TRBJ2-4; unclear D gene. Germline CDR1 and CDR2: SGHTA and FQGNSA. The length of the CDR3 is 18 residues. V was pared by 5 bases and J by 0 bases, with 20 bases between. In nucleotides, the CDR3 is TGTGCCAGCAGCCTATCCACAGCCGAAACCTTAGCCAAAAACATTCAGTACTTC. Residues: CASSLSTAETLAKNIQYF.

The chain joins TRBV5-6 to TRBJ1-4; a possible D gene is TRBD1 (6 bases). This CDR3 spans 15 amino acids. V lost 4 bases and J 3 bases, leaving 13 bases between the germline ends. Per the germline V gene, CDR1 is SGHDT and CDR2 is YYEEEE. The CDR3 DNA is TGTGCCAGCAGCGATCAGACAGGATCTAATGAAAAACTGTTTTTT. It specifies CASSDQTGSNEKLFF. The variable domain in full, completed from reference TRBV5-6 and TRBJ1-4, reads DAGVTQSPTHLIKTRGQQVTLRCSPKSGHDTVSWYQQALGQGPQFIFQYYEEEERQRGNFPDRFSGHQFPNYSSELNVNALLLGDSALYLCASSDQTGSNEKLFFGSGTQLSVL.

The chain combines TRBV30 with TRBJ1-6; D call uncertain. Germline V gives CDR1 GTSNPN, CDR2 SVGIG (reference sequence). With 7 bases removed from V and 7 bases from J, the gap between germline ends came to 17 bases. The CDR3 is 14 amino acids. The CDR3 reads CALKPITSNSPLHF. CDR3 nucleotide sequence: TGTGCCTTGAAGCCCATCACTTCCAATTCACCCCTCCACTTT.

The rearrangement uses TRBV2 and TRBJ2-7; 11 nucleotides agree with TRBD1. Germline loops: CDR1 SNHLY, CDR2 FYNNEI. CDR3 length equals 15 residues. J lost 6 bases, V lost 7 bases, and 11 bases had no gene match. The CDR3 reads CASNLGGTGGGEQYF. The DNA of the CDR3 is TGTGCCAGCAATCTAGGGGGGACAGGGGGTGGCGAGCAGTACTTC.

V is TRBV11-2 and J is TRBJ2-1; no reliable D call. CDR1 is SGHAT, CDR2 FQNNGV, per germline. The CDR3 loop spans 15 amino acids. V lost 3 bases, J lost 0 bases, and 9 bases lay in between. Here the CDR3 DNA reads TGTGCCAGCAGCTTTAGCAGAAGCTCCTACAATGAGCAGTTCTTC. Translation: CASSFSRSSYNEQFF.

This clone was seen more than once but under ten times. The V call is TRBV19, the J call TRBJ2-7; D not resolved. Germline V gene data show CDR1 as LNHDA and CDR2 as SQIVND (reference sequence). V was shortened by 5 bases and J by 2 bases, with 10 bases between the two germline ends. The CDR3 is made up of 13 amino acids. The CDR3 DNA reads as TGTGCCAGTAGTGACCGGGCCCCCTACGAGCAGTACTTC. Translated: CASSDRAPYEQYF.

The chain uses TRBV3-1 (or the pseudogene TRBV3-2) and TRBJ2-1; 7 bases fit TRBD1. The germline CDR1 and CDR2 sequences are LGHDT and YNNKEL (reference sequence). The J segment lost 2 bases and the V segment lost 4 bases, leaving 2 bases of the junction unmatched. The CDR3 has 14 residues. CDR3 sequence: CASSRTGTYNEQFF. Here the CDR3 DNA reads TGTGCCAGCAGCCGGACAGGTACCTACAATGAGCAGTTCTTC.

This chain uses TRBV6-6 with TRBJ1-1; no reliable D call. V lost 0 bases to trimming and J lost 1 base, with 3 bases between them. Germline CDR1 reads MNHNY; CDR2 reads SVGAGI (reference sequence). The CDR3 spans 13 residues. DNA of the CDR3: TGTGCCAGCAGTTACTCTTCGAACACTGAAGCTTTCTTT. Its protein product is CASSYSSNTEAFF.

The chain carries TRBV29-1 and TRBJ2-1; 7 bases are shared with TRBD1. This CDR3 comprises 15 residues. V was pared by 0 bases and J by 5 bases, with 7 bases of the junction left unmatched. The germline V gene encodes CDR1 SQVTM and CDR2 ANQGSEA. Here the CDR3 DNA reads TGCAGCGTTGAAGATAGAAAGGGGGCGGACAATGAGCAGTTCTTC. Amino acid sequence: CSVEDRKGADNEQFF.

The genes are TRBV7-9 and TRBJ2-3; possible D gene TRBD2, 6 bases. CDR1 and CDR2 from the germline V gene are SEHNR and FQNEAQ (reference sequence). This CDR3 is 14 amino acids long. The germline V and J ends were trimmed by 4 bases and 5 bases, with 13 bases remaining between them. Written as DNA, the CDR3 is TGTGCCAGCAGCTCCGGGACTTCGAGAGATACGCAGTATTTT. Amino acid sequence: CASSSGTSRDTQYF.

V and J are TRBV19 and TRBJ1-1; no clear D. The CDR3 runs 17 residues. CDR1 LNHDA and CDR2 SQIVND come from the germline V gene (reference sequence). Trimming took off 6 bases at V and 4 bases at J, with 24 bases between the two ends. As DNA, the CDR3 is TGTGCCAGTAGGCCTCGGACGGCCGACCCAATAGTCACTGAAGCTTTCTTT. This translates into CASRPRTADPIVTEAFF.

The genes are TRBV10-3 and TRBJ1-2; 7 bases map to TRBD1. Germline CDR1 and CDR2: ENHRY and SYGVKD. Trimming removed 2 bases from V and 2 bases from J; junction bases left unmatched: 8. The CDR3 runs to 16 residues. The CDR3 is CAISERPDRENYGYTF. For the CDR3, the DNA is TGTGCCATCAGTGAGAGGCCCGACAGGGAGAACTATGGCTACACCTTC.

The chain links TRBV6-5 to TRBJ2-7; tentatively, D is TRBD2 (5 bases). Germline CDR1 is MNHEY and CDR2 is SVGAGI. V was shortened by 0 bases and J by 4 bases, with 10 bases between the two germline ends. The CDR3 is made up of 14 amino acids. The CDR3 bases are TGTGCCAGCAGTTACTCCCGGGGTTGGTACGAGCAGTACTTC. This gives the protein CASSYSRGWYEQYF.

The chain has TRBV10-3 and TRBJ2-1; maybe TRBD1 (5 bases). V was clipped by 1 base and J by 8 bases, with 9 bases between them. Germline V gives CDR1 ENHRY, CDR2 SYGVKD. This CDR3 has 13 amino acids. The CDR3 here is CAISELTRDEQFF. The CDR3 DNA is TGTGCCATCAGTGAGTTGACCAGGGATGAGCAGTTCTTC.

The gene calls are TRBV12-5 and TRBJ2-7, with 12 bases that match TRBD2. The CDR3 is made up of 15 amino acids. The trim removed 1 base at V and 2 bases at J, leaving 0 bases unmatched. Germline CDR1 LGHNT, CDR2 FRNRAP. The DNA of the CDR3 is TGTGCTAGTGGTTTGGGACTAGCGGGGGCCTACGAGCAGTACTTC. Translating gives CASGLGLAGAYEQYF. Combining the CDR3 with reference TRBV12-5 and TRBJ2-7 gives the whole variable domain DARVTQTPRHKVTEMGQEVTMRCQPILGHNTVFWYRQTMMQGLELLAYFRNRAPLDDSGMPKDRFSAEMPDATLATLKIQPSEPRDSAVYFCASGLGLAGAYEQYFGPGTRLTVT.

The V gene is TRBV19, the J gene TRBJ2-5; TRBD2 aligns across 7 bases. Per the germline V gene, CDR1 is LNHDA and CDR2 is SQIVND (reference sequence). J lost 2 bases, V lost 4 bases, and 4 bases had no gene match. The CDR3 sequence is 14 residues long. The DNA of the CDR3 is TGTGCCAGTAGTACGAGCGGGAAGCAAGAGACCCAGTACTTC. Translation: CASSTSGKQETQYF.

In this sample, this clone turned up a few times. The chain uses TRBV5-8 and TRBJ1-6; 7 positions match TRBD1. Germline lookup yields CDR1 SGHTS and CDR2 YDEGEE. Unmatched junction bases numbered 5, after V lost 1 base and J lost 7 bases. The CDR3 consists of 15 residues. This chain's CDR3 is CASSLKGAINSPLHF. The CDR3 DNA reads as TGTGCCAGCAGCTTGAAGGGGGCGATAAATTCACCCCTCCACTTT.

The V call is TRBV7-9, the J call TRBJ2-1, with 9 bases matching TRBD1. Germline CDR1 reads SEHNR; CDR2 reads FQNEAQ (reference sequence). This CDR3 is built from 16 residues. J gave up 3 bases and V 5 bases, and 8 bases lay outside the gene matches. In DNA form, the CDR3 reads TGTGCCAGCAGCCTACGACAGGGGGTCCACTACAATGAGCAGTTCTTC. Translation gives CASSLRQGVHYNEQFF.

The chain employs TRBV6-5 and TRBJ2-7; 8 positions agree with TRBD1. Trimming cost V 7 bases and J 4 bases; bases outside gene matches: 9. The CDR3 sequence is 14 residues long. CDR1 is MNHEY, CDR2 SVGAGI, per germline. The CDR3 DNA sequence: TGTGCCAGCACCCCCGGGACAGGACATTACGAGCAGTACTTC. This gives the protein CASTPGTGHYEQYF.

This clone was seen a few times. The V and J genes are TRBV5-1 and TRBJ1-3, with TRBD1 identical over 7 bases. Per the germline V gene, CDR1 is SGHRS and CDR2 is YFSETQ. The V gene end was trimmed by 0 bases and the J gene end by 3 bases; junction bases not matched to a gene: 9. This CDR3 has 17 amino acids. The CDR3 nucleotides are TGCGCCAGCAGCTTGGGCCAGACAGGGATCGGTGGAAACACCATATATTTT. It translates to CASSLGQTGIGGNTIYF.

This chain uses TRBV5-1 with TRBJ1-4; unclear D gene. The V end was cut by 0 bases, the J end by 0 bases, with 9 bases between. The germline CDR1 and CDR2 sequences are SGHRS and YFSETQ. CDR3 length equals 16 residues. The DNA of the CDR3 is TGCGCCAGCAGCTTGGGGCAGGCTGCAACTAATGAAAAACTGTTTTTT. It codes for CASSLGQAATNEKLFF.